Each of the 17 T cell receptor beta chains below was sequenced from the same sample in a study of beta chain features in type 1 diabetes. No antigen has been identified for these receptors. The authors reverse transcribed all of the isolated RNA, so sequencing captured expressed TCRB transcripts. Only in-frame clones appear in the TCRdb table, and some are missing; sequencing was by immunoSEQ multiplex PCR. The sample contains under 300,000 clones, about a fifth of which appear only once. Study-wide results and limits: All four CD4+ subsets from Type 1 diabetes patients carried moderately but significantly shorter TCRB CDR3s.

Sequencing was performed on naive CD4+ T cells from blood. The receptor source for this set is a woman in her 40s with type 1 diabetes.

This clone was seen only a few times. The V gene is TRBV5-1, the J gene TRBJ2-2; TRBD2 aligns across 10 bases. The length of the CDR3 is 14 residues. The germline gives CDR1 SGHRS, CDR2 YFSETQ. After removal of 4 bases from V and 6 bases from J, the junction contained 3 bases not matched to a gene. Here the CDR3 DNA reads TGCGCCAGCAGCCCACTAGCGGGACCCGGGGAGCTGTTTTTT. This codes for CASSPLAGPGELFF.

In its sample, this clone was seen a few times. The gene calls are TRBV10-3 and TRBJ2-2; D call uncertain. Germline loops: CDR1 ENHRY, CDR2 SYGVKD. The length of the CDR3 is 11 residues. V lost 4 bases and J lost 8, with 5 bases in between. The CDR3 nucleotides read TGTGCCATCAGTGCGAGTGGGGAGCTGTTTTTT. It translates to CAISASGELFF.

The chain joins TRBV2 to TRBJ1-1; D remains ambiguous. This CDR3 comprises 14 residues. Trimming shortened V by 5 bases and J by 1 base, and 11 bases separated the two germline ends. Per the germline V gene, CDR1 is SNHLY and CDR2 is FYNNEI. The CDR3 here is CASSKKEGNTEAFF. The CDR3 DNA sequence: TGTGCCAGCAGTAAAAAGGAGGGGAACACTGAAGCTTTCTTT.

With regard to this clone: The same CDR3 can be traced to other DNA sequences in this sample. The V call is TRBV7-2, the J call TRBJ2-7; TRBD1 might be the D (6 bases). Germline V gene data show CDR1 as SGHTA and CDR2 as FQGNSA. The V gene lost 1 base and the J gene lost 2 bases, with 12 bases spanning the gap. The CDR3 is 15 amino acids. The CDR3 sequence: CASSLGVDRPYEQYF. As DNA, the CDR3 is TGTGCCAGCAGCTTAGGGGTCGACAGGCCCTACGAGCAGTACTTC.

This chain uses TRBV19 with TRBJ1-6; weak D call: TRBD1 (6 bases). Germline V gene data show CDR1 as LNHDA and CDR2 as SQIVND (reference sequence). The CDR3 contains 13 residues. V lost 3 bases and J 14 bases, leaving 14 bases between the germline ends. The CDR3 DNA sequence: TGTGCCAGTAGTATGGGGACACTGAAGACCCTCCACTTT. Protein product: CASSMGTLKTLHF.

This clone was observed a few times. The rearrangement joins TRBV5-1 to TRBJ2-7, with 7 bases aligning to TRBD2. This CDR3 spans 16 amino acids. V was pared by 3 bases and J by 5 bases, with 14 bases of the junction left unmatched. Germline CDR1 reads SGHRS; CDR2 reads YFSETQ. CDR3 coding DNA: TGCGCCAGCAGCTCGGCTAGCGGCCTGAGAGCCCACGAGCAGTACTTC. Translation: CASSSASGLRAHEQYF.

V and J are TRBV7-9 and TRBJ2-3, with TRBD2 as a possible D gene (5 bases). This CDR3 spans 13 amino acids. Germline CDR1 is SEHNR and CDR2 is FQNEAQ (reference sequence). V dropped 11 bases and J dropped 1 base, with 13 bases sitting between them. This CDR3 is CAGRAAGTDTQYF. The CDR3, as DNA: TGTGCCGGGCGTGCAGCGGGCACAGATACGCAGTATTTT.

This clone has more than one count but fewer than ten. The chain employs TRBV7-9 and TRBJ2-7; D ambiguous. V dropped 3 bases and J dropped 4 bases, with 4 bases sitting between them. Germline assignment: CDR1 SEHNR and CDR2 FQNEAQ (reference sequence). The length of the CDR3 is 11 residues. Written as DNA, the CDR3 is TGTGCCAGCAGCTTCTTATACGAGCAGTACTTC. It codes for CASSFLYEQYF.

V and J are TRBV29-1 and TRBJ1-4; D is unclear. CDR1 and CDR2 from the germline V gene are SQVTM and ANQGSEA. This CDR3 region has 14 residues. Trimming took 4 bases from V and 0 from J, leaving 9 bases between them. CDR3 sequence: CSVGGTTTNEKLFF. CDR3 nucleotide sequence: TGCAGCGTTGGCGGAACCACAACTAATGAAAAACTGTTTTTT.

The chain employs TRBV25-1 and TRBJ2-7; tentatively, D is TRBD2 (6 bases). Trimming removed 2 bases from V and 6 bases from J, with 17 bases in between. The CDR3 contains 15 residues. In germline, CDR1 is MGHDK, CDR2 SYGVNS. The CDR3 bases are TGTGCCAGCAGTGAAAGTGGGACTCAAAGGGGCGAGCAGTACTTC. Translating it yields CASSESGTQRGEQYF.

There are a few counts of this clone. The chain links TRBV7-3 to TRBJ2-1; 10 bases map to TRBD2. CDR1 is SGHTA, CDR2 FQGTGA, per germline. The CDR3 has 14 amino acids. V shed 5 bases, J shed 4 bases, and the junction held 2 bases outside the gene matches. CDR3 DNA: TGTGCCAGCAGCCCGGGACTAGCGTACAATGAGCAGTTCTTC. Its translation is CASSPGLAYNEQFF.

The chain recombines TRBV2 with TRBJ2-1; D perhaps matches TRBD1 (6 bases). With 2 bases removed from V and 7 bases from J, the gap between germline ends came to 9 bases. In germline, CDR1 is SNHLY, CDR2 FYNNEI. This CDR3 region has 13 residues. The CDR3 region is CASSEYRVNEQFF. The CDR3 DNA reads TGTGCCAGCAGTGAATACAGGGTAAATGAGCAGTTCTTC.

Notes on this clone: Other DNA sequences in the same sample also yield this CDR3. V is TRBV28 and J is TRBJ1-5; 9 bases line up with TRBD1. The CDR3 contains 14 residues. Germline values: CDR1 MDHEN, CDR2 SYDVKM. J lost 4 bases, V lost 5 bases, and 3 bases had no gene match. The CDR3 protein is CASSPGQGNQPQHF. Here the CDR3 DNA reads TGTGCCAGCAGTCCAGGACAGGGGAATCAGCCCCAGCATTTT.

The CDR3 bases are TGTGCCAGCAGGTCCTCCGGGGGAACAGGAACTGAAGCTTTCTTT. Protein: CASRSSGGTGTEAFF. This chain links TRBV7-9 with TRBJ1-1, with D possibly matching TRBD1 (5 bases). CDR3 length equals 15 residues. V lost 6 bases and J lost 5, with 19 bases in between. Germline lookup yields CDR1 SEHNR and CDR2 FQNEAQ (reference sequence).

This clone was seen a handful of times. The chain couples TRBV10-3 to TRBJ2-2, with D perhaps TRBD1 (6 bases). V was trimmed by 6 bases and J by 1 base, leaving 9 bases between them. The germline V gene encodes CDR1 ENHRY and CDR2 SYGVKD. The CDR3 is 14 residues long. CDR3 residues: CAIRPGQNTGELFF. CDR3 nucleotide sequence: TGTGCCATCAGACCGGGACAGAACACCGGGGAGCTGTTTTTT.

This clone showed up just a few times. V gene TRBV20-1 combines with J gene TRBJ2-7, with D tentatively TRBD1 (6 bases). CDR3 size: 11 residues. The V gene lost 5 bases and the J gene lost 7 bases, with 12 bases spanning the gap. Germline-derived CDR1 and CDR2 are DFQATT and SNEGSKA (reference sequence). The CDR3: CSAAGAREQYF. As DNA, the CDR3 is TGCAGTGCTGCAGGGGCGCGGGAGCAGTACTTC.

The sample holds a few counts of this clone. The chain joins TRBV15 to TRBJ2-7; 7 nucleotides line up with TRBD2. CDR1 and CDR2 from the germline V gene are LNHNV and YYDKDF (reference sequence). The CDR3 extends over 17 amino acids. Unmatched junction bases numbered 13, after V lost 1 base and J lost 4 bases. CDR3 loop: CATSRGLSAGEGYEQYF. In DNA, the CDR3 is TGTGCCACCAGCAGAGGTTTATCGGCGGGAGAAGGATACGAGCAGTACTTC.